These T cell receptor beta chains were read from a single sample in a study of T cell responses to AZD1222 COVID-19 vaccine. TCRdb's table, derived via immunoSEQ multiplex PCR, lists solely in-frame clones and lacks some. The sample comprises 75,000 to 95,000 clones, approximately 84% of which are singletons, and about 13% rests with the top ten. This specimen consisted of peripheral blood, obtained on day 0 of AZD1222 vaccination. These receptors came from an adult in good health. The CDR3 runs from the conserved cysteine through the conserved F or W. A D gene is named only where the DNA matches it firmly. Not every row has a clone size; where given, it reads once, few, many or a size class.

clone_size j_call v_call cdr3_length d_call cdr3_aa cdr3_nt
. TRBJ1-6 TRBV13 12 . CASSLGNSPLHF TGTGCCAGCAGCTTGGGGAATTCACCCCTCCACTTT
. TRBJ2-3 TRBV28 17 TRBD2 CASTGLAGVPVTDTQYF TGTGCCAGCACAGGACTAGCGGGGGTCCCAGTAACAGATACGCAGTATTTT
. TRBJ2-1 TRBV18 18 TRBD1 CASSLHPDREGAYNEQFF TGTGCCAGCTCACTACACCCGGACAGGGAAGGGGCCTACAATGAGCAGTTCTTC
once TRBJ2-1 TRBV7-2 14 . CASSPGGGYNEQFF TGTGCCAGCAGCCCTGGAGGGGGGTACAATGAGCAGTTCTTC
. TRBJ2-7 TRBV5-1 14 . CASSQTGHLYEQYF TGCGCCAGCAGCCAAACAGGGCACCTATACGAGCAGTACTTC
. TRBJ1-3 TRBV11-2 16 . CASSYIGGGTVNTIYF TGTGCCAGCAGCTACATTGGCGGGGGCACGGTAAACACCATATATTTT
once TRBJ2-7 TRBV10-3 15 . CAISLDFSRAYEQYF TGTGCCATCAGCCTGGACTTTTCACGCGCCTACGAGCAGTACTTC
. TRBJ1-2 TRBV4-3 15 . CASSRDPQGGWGYTF TGCGCCAGCAGCCGCGACCCCCAGGGAGGGTGGGGCTACACCTTC
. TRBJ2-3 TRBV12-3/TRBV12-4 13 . CASSATGPDTQYF TGTGCCAGCAGTGCCACAGGGCCAGATACGCAGTATTTT
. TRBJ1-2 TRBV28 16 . CASTSVLNRANYGYTF TGTGCCAGCACCTCGGTCCTTAACAGAGCTAACTATGGCTACACCTTC
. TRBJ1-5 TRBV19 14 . CASSIARSNQPQHF TGTGCCAGTAGTATAGCCAGGAGCAATCAGCCCCAGCATTTT
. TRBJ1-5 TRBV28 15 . CASSALGYSNQPQHF TGTGCCAGCAGTGCCTTGGGGTATAGCAATCAGCCCCAGCATTTT
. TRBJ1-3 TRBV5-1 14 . CASSPREGGNTIYF TGCGCCAGCAGCCCCCGGGAGGGTGGAAACACCATATATTTT
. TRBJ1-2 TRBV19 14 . CASRMDSSRYGYTF TGTGCCAGTAGGATGGACAGCTCCAGGTATGGCTACACCTTC
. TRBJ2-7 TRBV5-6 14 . CASSTLTGSNEQYF TGTGCCAGCAGCACCCTGACAGGTTCCAACGAGCAGTACTTC
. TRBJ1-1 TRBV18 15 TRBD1 CASSPQTGGNTEAFF TGTGCCAGCTCACCCCAGACAGGGGGCAACACTGAAGCTTTCTTT